The clone carrying this T cell receptor beta chain was observed a few times. Trimming stripped 3 bases from V and 2 bases from J, with 11 bases between. In germline, CDR1 is GTSNPN, CDR2 SVGIG (reference sequence). CDR3 length: 14 residues. The sample is drawn from a study of spatial heterogeneity in lung cancer. From the 5' RACE reads, TCRdb called clonotypes with MiXCR, one entry per CDR3 protein. This sample carries more than 80,000 distinct CDR3 sequences, more than 10% of them seen once, and the ten largest clones take about two fifths. Time point in this sample: sample taken at primary tumor resection. In each case, whole RNA from tumor, nontumor lung or frozen PBMC was sequenced unsorted.

The chain couples TRBV30 to TRBJ1-5; TRBD1 might be the D (5 bases). The input for sequencing was PBMCs, taken at surgery. The receptor was derived from a male donor with early-stage non-small cell lung cancer. The CDR3 protein is CAWSRDGGNQPQHF. CDR3 coding DNA: TGTGCCTGGAGCAGGGACGGGGGCAATCAGCCCCAGCATTTT.